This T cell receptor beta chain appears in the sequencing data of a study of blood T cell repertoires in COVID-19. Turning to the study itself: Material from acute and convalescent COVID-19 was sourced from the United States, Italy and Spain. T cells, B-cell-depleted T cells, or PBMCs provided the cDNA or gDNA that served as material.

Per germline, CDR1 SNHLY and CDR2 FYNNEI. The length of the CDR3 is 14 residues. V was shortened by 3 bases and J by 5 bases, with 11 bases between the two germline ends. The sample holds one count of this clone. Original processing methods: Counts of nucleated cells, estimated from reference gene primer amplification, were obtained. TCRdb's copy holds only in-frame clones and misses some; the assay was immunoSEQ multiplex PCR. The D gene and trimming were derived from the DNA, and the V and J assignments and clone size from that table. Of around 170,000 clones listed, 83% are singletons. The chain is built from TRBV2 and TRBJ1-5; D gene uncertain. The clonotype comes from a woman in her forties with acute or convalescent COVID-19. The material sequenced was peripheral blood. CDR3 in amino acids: CASSDTDNHQPQHF. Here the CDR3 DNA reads TGTGCCAGCAGTGACACTGACAATCATCAGCCCCAGCATTTT.